This T cell receptor (beta chain) was sequenced in a study of cytomegalovirus exposure and HLA in healthy donors. Turning to this clone: The same CDR3 can be traced to other DNA sequences in this sample.

The PCR had 60 Vbeta and 13 Jbeta primers. The protocol was immunoSEQ multiplex PCR, while the TCRdb copy is restricted to in-frame clones and leaves out a portion. The sample gives roughly 110,000 clones, 70% to 80% of which show up once; 2% to 2.5% is in the top ten. Germline V gives CDR1 MNHEY, CDR2 SMNVEV (reference sequence). The CDR3 length is 13 residues. Trimming removed 5 bases from V and 1 base from J, with 8 bases in between. The clonotype was recovered from a human donor in good health. Material for sequencing was PBMCs. This chain connects TRBV27 to TRBJ2-5; D call uncertain. The CDR3 loop reads CASSPLLQETQYF. The CDR3 bases are TGTGCCAGCAGTCCTCTTCTCCAAGAGACCCAGTACTTC.